This T cell receptor (beta chain) came from a study of early T cells in non-severe SARS-CoV-2 infection. Study context: With bulk RNA from unsorted whole blood as input, sequencing yielded unpaired chains.

Attachment of unique molecular identifiers was made to individual cDNA molecules. One entry per CDR3 protein, called by TCRdb with MiXCR from the 5' RACE reads. This sample has tens of thousands of distinct CDR3 sequences, with roughly 6.2% found just once. CDR1 is MGHRA, CDR2 YSYEKL, per germline. This CDR3 comprises 14 residues. V lost 4 bases and J 2 bases, leaving 11 bases between the germline ends. General study points: Matches to VDJdb favored anti-spike CD8 responses and missed private and CD4 specificities.

This clonotype was counted between two and nine times. Its target is not known. The chain uses TRBV4-1 and TRBJ2-5; D may be TRBD2 (5 bases). This TCR was recovered from an adult who was a healthcare worker with PCR-confirmed SARS-CoV-2 infection or an uninfected control (not recorded which). The sample comprised whole blood. The CDR3 spells CASSPQRTQETQYF. The CDR3 region has the DNA TGCGCCAGCAGCCCCCAGCGGACGCAAGAGACCCAGTACTTC.